The 9 T cell receptor beta chains below were found in one sample sequenced in a study of OX40 agonist ivuxolimab in advanced cancers. Here immunoSEQ multiplex PCR was the method, and the copy in TCRdb shows in-frame clones only, minus some. The data show approximately 60,000 clones, with about 90% seen just once and over 4% held by the top ten. Sequenced material: CD4+ or CD8+ T cells sorted from blood, taken in a trial of the OX40 agonist ivuxolimab. All receptors come from an adult with an advanced solid tumor such as melanoma, head and neck, liver or kidney cancer.

The count of this clone is one. This chain joins TRBV19 and TRBJ1-1; D not resolved. The CDR3 has 14 amino acids. With 5 bases removed from V and 3 bases from J, the gap between germline ends came to 13 bases. Germline V gene data show CDR1 as LNHDA and CDR2 as SQIVND (reference sequence). CDR3 protein: CASSSSARHTEAFF. As DNA, the CDR3 is TGTGCCAGTAGTTCATCAGCGAGGCACACTGAAGCTTTCTTT.

The rearrangement links TRBV6-4 to TRBJ2-1; 8 bases are a match to TRBD2. The CDR3 consists of 15 residues. Germline CDR1 is MRHNA and CDR2 is SNTAGT. With 4 bases clipped from V and 3 bases from J, the junction kept 5 bases outside the gene matches. This CDR3 reads CASSAATSGYNEQFF. CDR3 coding DNA: TGTGCCAGCAGTGCCGCAACTAGCGGCTACAATGAGCAGTTCTTC.

CDR3 DNA: TGTGCCAGCAGTTTTTCAGGGGGAGGCTATGGCTACACCTTC. Protein product: CASSFSGGGYGYTF. The V and J genes are TRBV28 and TRBJ1-2; 7 bases match TRBD1. CDR3 size: 14 residues. Germline CDR1 MDHEN, CDR2 SYDVKM. V lost 3 bases, J lost 4 bases, and 5 bases stayed unmatched.

This chain connects TRBV5-6 to TRBJ2-2; no definite D call. Germline V CDR1 and CDR2: SGHDT, YYEEEE. The CDR3 totals 14 residues. The ends were cut back, 6 bases at V and 4 bases at J, with 13 bases in the middle. This CDR3 reads CASTDISVTGELFF. The DNA of the CDR3 is TGTGCCAGCACAGACATAAGCGTCACCGGGGAGCTGTTTTTT. The variable domain in full, with the rest retrieved from reference TRBV5-6 and TRBJ2-2, is DAGVTQSPTHLIKTRGQQVTLRCSPKSGHDTVSWYQQALGQGPQFIFQYYEEEERQRGNFPDRFSGHQFPNYSSELNVNALLLGDSALYLCASTDISVTGELFFGEGSRLTVL.

The chain joins TRBV5-1 to TRBJ2-7; the D gene is possibly TRBD2 (6 bases). The CDR3 runs to 15 residues. Trimming stripped 0 bases from V and 5 bases from J, with 15 bases between. CDR1 SGHRS and CDR2 YFSETQ come from the germline V gene. CDR3 DNA: TGCGCCAGCAGCTTGGGGGGGGTCCCCACTGACGAGCAGTACTTC. Protein sequence: CASSLGGVPTDEQYF.

V and J are TRBV5-1 and TRBJ2-7; 11 nucleotides agree with TRBD1. The germline V gene encodes CDR1 SGHRS and CDR2 YFSETQ. CDR3 size: 13 residues. V shed 7 bases, J shed 2 bases, and the junction held 2 bases outside the gene matches. CDR3 region: CASRGQGAYEQYF. As DNA, the CDR3 is TGCGCCAGCCGGGGACAGGGGGCCTACGAGCAGTACTTC.

The chain combines TRBV2 with TRBJ2-5; 9 positions match TRBD1. The CDR3 has 16 residues. The J segment lost 2 bases and the V segment lost 0 bases, leaving 4 bases of the junction unmatched. Germline-derived CDR1 and CDR2 are SNHLY and FYNNEI. The CDR3 spells CASSEAADRGQETQYF. The CDR3 DNA sequence: TGTGCCAGCAGTGAAGCGGCGGACAGGGGTCAAGAGACCCAGTACTTC.

V gene TRBV27 combines with J gene TRBJ2-3; 10 bases align to TRBD2. The CDR3 covers 18 residues. After removal of 6 bases from V and 0 bases from J, the junction contained 12 bases not matched to a gene. Germline values: CDR1 MNHEY, CDR2 SMNVEV (reference sequence). CDR3 sequence reads: CASRPRGSGRTSTDTQYF. The CDR3 nucleotides are TGTGCCAGCAGACCGAGGGGTAGCGGGAGGACTAGCACAGATACGCAGTATTTT.

This clone was picked up one time. V is TRBV4-1 and J is TRBJ1-5; D call uncertain. V was shortened by 1 base and J by 2 bases, with 15 bases between the two germline ends. Germline V CDR1 and CDR2: MGHRA, YSYEKL. The CDR3 loop spans 17 amino acids. CDR3 in DNA: TGCGCCAGCAGCCAAGGTTGGGGTTTCGTGGGCAATCAGCCCCAGCATTTT. Its protein is CASSQGWGFVGNQPQHF.